These 29 T cell receptor beta chains came from one sample sequenced in a study of blood T cell repertoires in COVID-19. Repertoires were generated with immunoSEQ multiplex PCR, while TCRdb's copy carries only in-frame clones and drops some. Of about 140,000 clones in the sample, approximately 84% are singletons; the top ten hold approximately 8%. Sequencing was carried out using peripheral blood. The source of these receptors is a human donor in a cohort sampled during active COVID-19.

The V and J genes are TRBV11-3 and TRBJ1-1; tentatively, D is TRBD1 (5 bases). Looked up from germline, CDR1 is SGHNT and CDR2 is YENEEA. The CDR3 sequence is 15 residues long. Trimming stripped 0 bases from V and 3 bases from J, with 11 bases between. The CDR3 region has the DNA TGTGCCAGCAGCTTAGACTCCGGAGGGGACACTGAAGCTTTCTTT. It is translated as CASSLDSGGDTEAFF.

This clone was observed a single time. This rearrangement joins TRBV9 to TRBJ2-7, with TRBD2 matching over 14 bases. The length of the CDR3 is 16 residues. Germline V gene sequence: CDR1 SGDLS, CDR2 YYNGEE. J was trimmed by 4 bases and V by 0 bases; bases with no gene match: 3. The CDR3 sequence: CASSVGTSGGQYEQYF. The CDR3 nucleotides read TGTGCCAGCAGCGTAGGGACTAGCGGGGGGCAATACGAGCAGTACTTC.

The chain uses TRBV5-4 and TRBJ1-2; D is unresolved. The germline V gene encodes CDR1 SGHNT and CDR2 YYREEE (reference sequence). V shed 5 bases and J shed 0 bases, with 14 bases lying between them. This CDR3 comprises 15 residues. DNA of the CDR3: TGTGCCAGCAGTCCCTGGAGACCCTCTAACTATGGCTACACCTTC. Translation gives CASSPWRPSNYGYTF. The full variable domain, with the rest looked up from reference TRBV5-4 and TRBJ1-2, is ETGVTQSPTHLIKTRGQQVTLRCSSQSGHNTVSWYQQALGQGPQFIFQYYREEENGRGNFPPRFSGLQFPNYSSELNVNALELDDSALYLCASSPWRPSNYGYTFGSGTRLTVV.

The rearrangement uses TRBV6-5 and TRBJ2-2; TRBD1 matches 10 bases. Looked up from germline, CDR1 is MNHEY and CDR2 is SVGAGI. The trim removed 4 bases at V and 6 bases at J, leaving 2 bases unmatched. The CDR3 is made up of 14 amino acids. CDR3: CASSWDRGAGELFF. CDR3 DNA: TGTGCCAGCAGTTGGGACAGGGGAGCCGGGGAGCTGTTTTTT.

This sequence joins TRBV11-1 and TRBJ2-3; 12 nucleotides line up with TRBD2. The CDR3 consists of 16 residues. Looked up from germline, CDR1 is SGHAT and CDR2 is FQDESV (reference sequence). V lost 5 bases and J lost 2; bases outside the gene matches: 5. CDR3 coding DNA: TGTGCCAGCAGCGCCAGACTAGCGGGGGACACAGATACGCAGTATTTT. Amino acids: CASSARLAGDTDTQYF.

V and J are TRBV7-2 and TRBJ1-5; TRBD1 matches at 7 bases. Germline V lookup: CDR1 SGHTA, CDR2 FQGNSA. V lost 5 bases to trimming and J lost 5 bases; unmatched junction nucleotides: 6. The CDR3 contains 14 residues. The CDR3 region has the DNA TGTGCCAGCAGCCTACGACAGGGAGATCAGCCCCAGCATTTT. This gives the protein CASSLRQGDQPQHF. The full variable domain, completed using reference TRBV7-2 and TRBJ1-5, is GAGVSQSPSNKVTEKGKDVELRCDPISGHTALYWYRQSLGQGLEFLIYFQGNSAPDKSGLPSDRFSAERTGGSVSTLTIQRTQQEDSAVYLCASSLRQGDQPQHFGDGTRLSIL.

The chain combines TRBV19 with TRBJ1-4; perhaps TRBD1 as D (5 bases). Germline-derived CDR1 and CDR2 are LNHDA and SQIVND (reference sequence). The CDR3 sequence is 15 residues long. Trimming pared 2 bases from V and 7 bases from J, leaving 14 bases between. The CDR3 nucleotides read TGTGCCAGTAGTATACGAGGAGGGGCAAGTGAAAAACTGTTTTTT. Translating gives CASSIRGGASEKLFF. Full variable domain (rest looked up from reference TRBV19 and TRBJ1-4): DGGITQSPKYLFRKEGQNVTLSCEQNLNHDAMYWYRQDPGQGLRLIYYSQIVNDFQKGDIAEGYSVSREKKESFPLTVTSAQKNPTAFYLCASSIRGGASEKLFFGSGTQLSVL.

This clone was picked up one time. V and J are TRBV7-9 and TRBJ1-2; D uncertain. Trimming cost V 1 base and J 5 bases, with 5 bases left between them. CDR3 length equals 12 residues. CDR1 is SEHNR and CDR2 is FQNEAQ in the germline V gene (reference sequence). The CDR3 is CASSLVNYGYTF. CDR3 nucleotides: TGTGCCAGCAGCTTAGTTAATTATGGCTACACCTTC.

This chain joins TRBV2 and TRBJ1-5, with D perhaps matching TRBD1 (5 bases). Looked up from germline, CDR1 is SNHLY and CDR2 is FYNNEI. V lost 5 bases to trimming and J lost 3 bases, with 11 bases between them. This CDR3 has 14 residues. CDR3 DNA: TGTGCCAGCAGTTTCGACAGCTACAATCAGCCCCAGCATTTT. Its translation is CASSFDSYNQPQHF.

The chain couples TRBV19 to TRBJ2-6, with a weak D call TRBD1 (6 bases). Germline loops: CDR1 LNHDA, CDR2 SQIVND (reference sequence). V was clipped by 3 bases and J by 0 bases, with 9 bases between them. The CDR3 extends over 16 amino acids. In nucleotides, the CDR3 is TGTGCCAGTAGTATTCAGGGGTTCTCTGGGGCCAACGTCCTGACTTTC. Its protein product is CASSIQGFSGANVLTF.

This clone was counted at least ten times. The chain is built from TRBV5-6 and TRBJ1-6; 7 bases fit TRBD1. Germline-derived CDR1 and CDR2 are SGHDT and YYEEEE. This CDR3 has 15 amino acids. V trimming: 5 bases; J trimming: 7 bases; junction bases outside the gene matches: 9. CDR3 protein: CASRRGRADNSPLHF. The CDR3 DNA follows: TGTGCCAGCAGAAGGGGGCGGGCGGACAATTCACCCCTCCACTTT.

The CDR3: CASSSPAGGRAFF. CDR3 nucleotide sequence: TGTGCCAGCAGTTCCCCGGCGGGCGGGAGAGCTTTCTTT. V is TRBV6-5 and J is TRBJ1-1; D gene ambiguous. The CDR3 contains 13 residues. Germline loops: CDR1 MNHEY, CDR2 SVGAGI. The V gene lost 4 bases and the J gene lost 10 bases, with 16 bases spanning the gap.

This chain uses TRBV28 with TRBJ2-4; 11 bases match TRBD1. The CDR3 extends over 17 amino acids. The germline V gene encodes CDR1 MDHEN and CDR2 SYDVKM. The trim removed 3 bases at V and 6 bases at J, leaving 10 bases unmatched. The CDR3 DNA reads as TGTGCCAGCAGTTTGGGACGCCGGGACAGGGGGATAAACATTCAGTACTTC. Residues: CASSLGRRDRGINIQYF.

The chain is built from TRBV5-1 and TRBJ2-2; TRBD2 agrees at 10 bases. The CDR3 contains 17 residues. CDR1 and CDR2 from the germline V gene are SGHRS and YFSETQ. Trimming took 0 bases from V and 1 from J; bases not matched to a gene: 3. The DNA of the CDR3 is TGCGCCAGCAGCTTGGGTCCTAGCGGGGGGAACACCGGGGAGCTGTTTTTT. It specifies CASSLGPSGGNTGELFF.

The J gene is TRBJ1-1, the V gene TRBV5-4; no clear D. Trimming removed 4 bases from V and 3 bases from J, with 4 bases in between. The germline V gene encodes CDR1 SGHNT and CDR2 YYREEE (reference sequence). This CDR3 is built from 11 residues. CDR3 sequence reads: CASSLHTEAFF. The CDR3 coding sequence is TGTGCCAGCAGCCTCCACACTGAAGCTTTCTTT. The variable domain in full, completed from reference TRBV5-4 and TRBJ1-1, reads ETGVTQSPTHLIKTRGQQVTLRCSSQSGHNTVSWYQQALGQGPQFIFQYYREEENGRGNFPPRFSGLQFPNYSSELNVNALELDDSALYLCASSLHTEAFFGQGTRLTVV.

CDR3 sequence reads: CASSRGTGSTDTQYF. CDR3 nucleotide sequence: TGTGCCAGTAGTAGGGGGACAGGGAGCACAGATACGCAGTATTTT. V usage is TRBV19 and J usage is TRBJ2-3; 9 bases match TRBD1. Losses at the gene ends were 4 bases for V and 0 bases for J; bases not matched to a gene: 2. CDR3 length: 15 amino acids. Germline CDR1 and CDR2: LNHDA and SQIVND (reference sequence).

The chain has TRBV5-1 and TRBJ1-6; a weak D match, TRBD1 (5 bases). Per the germline V gene, CDR1 is SGHRS and CDR2 is YFSETQ. CDR3 length: 16 residues. The V and J ends lost 4 bases and 7 bases respectively, with 18 bases between them. CDR3 loop: CASSPAREGWNSPLHF. CDR3 in DNA: TGCGCCAGCAGCCCCGCCAGGGAGGGGTGGAATTCACCCCTCCACTTT.

V gene TRBV7-8 combines with J gene TRBJ2-7; 9 nucleotides line up with TRBD1. CDR1 is SGHVS and CDR2 is FQNEAQ in the germline V gene. J lost 2 bases, V lost 0 bases, and 8 bases had no gene match. This CDR3 contains 17 residues. CDR3 bases: TGTGCCAGCAGCTTAGCGAGAGGACAGGGGTTGGCCTACGAGCAGTACTTC. Translating gives CASSLARGQGLAYEQYF.

The CDR3 is CASSVDMGGEQYF. CDR3 coding DNA: TGTGCCAGCAGCGTAGATATGGGAGGCGAGCAGTACTTC. The chain has TRBV9 and TRBJ2-7; D may be TRBD2 (6 bases). This CDR3 has 13 amino acids. The V gene's germline CDR1 is SGDLS and CDR2 YYNGEE. Trimming removed 0 bases at V and 6 bases at J, with 10 bases between.

The chain employs TRBV11-3 and TRBJ2-6, with D unclear. V was pared by 1 base and J by 0 bases, with 4 bases between. This CDR3 contains 15 residues. Germline CDR1 is SGHNT and CDR2 is YENEEA. The CDR3, as DNA: TGTGCCAGCAGCTTAGGTTACTCTGGGGCCAACGTCCTGACTTTC. It yields the protein CASSLGYSGANVLTF.

The gene calls are TRBV7-6 and TRBJ2-2; no firm D call. This CDR3 contains 14 residues. Between the trimmed V and J ends, which lost 1 base and 2 bases, there was a span of 5 bases. The germline CDR1 and CDR2 sequences are SGHVS and FNYEAQ. The CDR3 DNA is TGTGCCAGCAGCTTAGGACATAACACCGGGGAGCTGTTTTTT. This gives the protein CASSLGHNTGELFF.

This clone came up a few times. DNA of the CDR3: TGTGCCAGCAGCGTGTTAGGACAGGGTGACACTGAAGCTTTCTTT. It translates to CASSVLGQGDTEAFF. The J gene is TRBJ1-1, the V gene TRBV9, with 8 bases aligning to TRBD1. The CDR3 extends over 15 amino acids. CDR1 SGDLS and CDR2 YYNGEE come from the germline V gene. V trimming: 2 bases; J trimming: 3 bases; junction bases outside the gene matches: 6.

This clone was seen just once. This chain joins TRBV4-1 and TRBJ1-1, with 7 bases identical to TRBD1. CDR1 and CDR2 from the germline V gene are MGHRA and YSYEKL. CDR3 size: 14 residues. The V and J ends lost 5 bases and 1 base, in that order; junction bases with no gene match: 4. The CDR3 DNA sequence: TGCGCCAGCAGCAGGCGACAGGGGAACACTGAAGCTTTCTTT. It encodes CASSRRQGNTEAFF.

V is TRBV21-1 and J is TRBJ1-1; whether TRBD1, the table's D call, matches the DNA was not checked. TRBV21-1 is classified as a pseudogene. The CDR3 loop spans 15 amino acids. DNA of the CDR3: TGTGCCAGCAGCGAGGGACAGGGTTTGAACACTGAAGCTTTCTTT. This gives the protein CASSEGQGLNTEAFF.

The rearrangement links TRBV20-1 to TRBJ1-5, with D tentatively TRBD1 (6 bases). The CDR3 totals 14 residues. In germline, CDR1 is DFQATT, CDR2 SNEGSKA (reference sequence). V dropped 3 bases and J dropped 4 bases, with 13 bases sitting between them. The CDR3 DNA sequence: TGCAGTGCTAGTGGGGGACAAAGAAATCAGCCCCAGCATTTT. Translated, it gives CSASGGQRNQPQHF.

The count of this clone is one. V usage is TRBV27 and J usage is TRBJ1-2; possibly TRBD1 for D (5 bases). Germline V CDR1 and CDR2: MNHEY, SMNVEV (reference sequence). With 0 bases removed from V and 7 bases from J, the gap between germline ends came to 18 bases. This CDR3 has 16 residues. DNA for the CDR3: TGTGCCAGCAGTTTATCGGCCCACCAGGGTATCTTTGGCTACACCTTC. Its translation is CASSLSAHQGIFGYTF.

This clone has just one count. The chain recombines TRBV18 with TRBJ2-5, with D perhaps TRBD2 (7 bases). Trimming shortened V by 4 bases and J by 2 bases, and 8 bases separated the two germline ends. The germline V gene has CDR1 KGHSH and CDR2 LQKENI. The CDR3 is 13 amino acids. This CDR3 is CASSQGGQETQYF. CDR3 nucleotides: TGTGCCAGCTCACAGGGGGGGCAAGAGACCCAGTACTTC.

The chain employs TRBV2 and TRBJ1-5; D not certain. Trimming took off 6 bases at V and 7 bases at J, with 10 bases between the two ends. Looked up from germline, CDR1 is SNHLY and CDR2 is FYNNEI. The CDR3 is 12 residues long. CDR3 sequence: CASRRFGQPQHF. In DNA form, the CDR3 reads TGTGCCAGCAGGAGGTTCGGCCAGCCCCAGCATTTT. Looking up the rest from reference TRBV2 and TRBJ1-5 gives the full variable domain: EPEVTQTPSHQVTQMGQEVILRCVPISNHLYFYWYRQILGQKVEFLVSFYNNEISEKSEIFDDQFSVERPDGSNFTLKIRSTKLEDSAMYFCASRRFGQPQHFGDGTRLSIL.

For the CDR3, the DNA is TGTGCCAGCAGCGGGACTAGGGCCACAGATACGCAGTATTTT. Translation gives CASSGTRATDTQYF. This chain connects TRBV6-5 to TRBJ2-3; 8 bases map to TRBD2. Germline CDR1 is MNHEY and CDR2 is SVGAGI. The trim removed 6 bases at V and 2 bases at J, leaving 4 bases unmatched. The CDR3 sequence is 14 residues long.